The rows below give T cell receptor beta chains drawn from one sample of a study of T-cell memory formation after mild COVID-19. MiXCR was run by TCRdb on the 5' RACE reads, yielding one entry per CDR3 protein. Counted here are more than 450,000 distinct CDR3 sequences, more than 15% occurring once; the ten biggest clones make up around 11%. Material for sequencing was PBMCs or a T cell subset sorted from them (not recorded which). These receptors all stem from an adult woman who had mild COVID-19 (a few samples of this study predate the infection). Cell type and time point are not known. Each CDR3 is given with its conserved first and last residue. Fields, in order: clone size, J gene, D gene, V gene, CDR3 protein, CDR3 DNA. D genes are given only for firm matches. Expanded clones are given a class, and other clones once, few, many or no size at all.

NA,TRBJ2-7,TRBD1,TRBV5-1,CASSLEVDRGYEQYF,TGCGCCAGCAGCTTGGAAGTTGACAGGGGATACGAGCAGTACTTC
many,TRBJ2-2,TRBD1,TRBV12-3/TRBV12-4,CASSNGGQGNTGELFF,TGTGCCAGCAGTAATGGGGGACAGGGGAACACCGGGGAGCTGTTTTTT
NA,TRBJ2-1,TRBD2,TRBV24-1,CATRESGRAYNEQFF,TGTGCCACCAGAGAAAGCGGGAGGGCTTACAATGAGCAGTTCTTC
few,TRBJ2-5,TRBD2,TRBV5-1,CASRSLAGGRETQYF,TGCGCCAGCAGGAGTCTCGCGGGAGGTCGAGAGACCCAGTACTTC
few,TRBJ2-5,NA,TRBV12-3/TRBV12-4,CASSLYWWGTLMETQYF,TGTGCCAGCAGTTTATATTGGTGGGGGACGCTAATGGAGACCCAGTACTTC
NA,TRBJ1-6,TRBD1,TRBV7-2,CASSPGQVPHRPLHF,TGTGCCAGCAGCCCTGGACAGGTCCCTCACCGACCCCTCCACTTT
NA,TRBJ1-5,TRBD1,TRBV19,CASMPWDRVNQPQHF,TGTGCCAGTATGCCATGGGACAGGGTCAATCAGCCCCAGCATTTT
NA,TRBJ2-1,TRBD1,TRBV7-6,CASSMGQVNEQFF,TGTGCCAGCAGCATGGGACAGGTGAATGAGCAGTTCTTC
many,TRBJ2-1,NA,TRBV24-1,CATSDDVDEQFF,TGTGCCACCAGTGATGATGTGGATGAGCAGTTCTTC
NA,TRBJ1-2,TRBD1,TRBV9,CASSGEQGASYGYTF,TGTGCCAGCAGCGGTGAACAGGGGGCGAGCTATGGCTACACCTTC
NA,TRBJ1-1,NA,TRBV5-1,CASSALGLANTEAFF,TGCGCCAGCAGCGCACTTGGGTTGGCGAACACTGAAGCTTTCTTT
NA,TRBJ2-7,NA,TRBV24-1,CATSDLVGSNSHEQYF,TGTGCCACCAGTGATTTAGTGGGAAGTAACAGCCACGAGCAGTACTTC
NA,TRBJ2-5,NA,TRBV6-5,CASSYSAGPGGETQYF,TGTGCCAGCAGTTACTCGGCGGGGCCCGGCGGGGAGACCCAGTACTTC
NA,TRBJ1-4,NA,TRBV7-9,CASSSSTWEEKLFF,TGTGCCAGCAGCTCGTCGACGTGGGAAGAAAAACTGTTTTTT
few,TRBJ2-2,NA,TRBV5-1,CASSLAGASRGGELFF,TGCGCCAGCAGCTTGGCCGGGGCATCCCGAGGAGGGGAGCTGTTTTTT
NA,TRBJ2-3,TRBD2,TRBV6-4,CASSEGLDTDTQYF,TGTGCCAGCAGTGAGGGACTAGACACAGATACGCAGTATTTT
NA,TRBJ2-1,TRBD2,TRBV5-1,CASSSRGGSYNEQFF,TGCGCCAGCAGCTCCCGGGGGGGCTCCTACAATGAGCAGTTCTTC
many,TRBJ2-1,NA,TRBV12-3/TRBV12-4,CASSFKGYNEQFF,TGTGCCAGCAGTTTCAAGGGATACAATGAGCAGTTCTTC
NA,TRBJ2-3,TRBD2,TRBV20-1,CSARGLLLAGGPTDTQYF,TGCAGTGCTAGAGGGTTGTTGCTAGCGGGGGGCCCCACAGATACGCAGTATTTT
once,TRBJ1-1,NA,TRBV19,CASSTNENTEAFF,TGTGCCAGTAGTACGAACGAGAACACTGAAGCTTTCTTT
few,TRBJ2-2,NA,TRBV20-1,CSASALVSAGELFF,TGCAGTGCTAGTGCGCTAGTGTCGGCCGGGGAGCTGTTTTTT
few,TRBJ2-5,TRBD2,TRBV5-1,CASSLVSNPSGSPQETQYF,TGCGCCAGCAGCTTGGTGTCGAATCCTAGCGGGAGCCCCCAAGAGACCCAGTACTTC
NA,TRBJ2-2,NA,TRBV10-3,CAIGGVMKTGELFF,TGTGCCATCGGAGGGGTAATGAAGACCGGGGAGCTGTTTTTT
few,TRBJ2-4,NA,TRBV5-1,CASSLDRVENIQYF,TGCGCCAGCAGCTTGGACAGGGTGGAAAACATTCAGTACTTC
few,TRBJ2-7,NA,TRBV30,CAWSMDGYEQYF,TGTGCCTGGAGCATGGACGGCTACGAGCAGTACTTC
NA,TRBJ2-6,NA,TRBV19,CASSIDLSALANVLTF,TGTGCCAGTAGTATAGATCTTTCGGCTCTGGCCAACGTCCTGACTTTC
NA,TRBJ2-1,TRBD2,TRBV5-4,CASSLLTSGDHEQFF,TGTGCCAGCAGCTTGTTGACTAGCGGGGACCATGAGCAGTTCTTC
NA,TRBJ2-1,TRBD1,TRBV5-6,CASSRRGQGFNEQFF,TGTGCCAGCAGCCGGAGGGGACAGGGCTTTAATGAGCAGTTCTTC
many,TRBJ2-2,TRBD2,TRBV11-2,CASSFSGGSNTGELFF,TGTGCCAGCAGCTTTAGCGGGGGGTCGAACACCGGGGAGCTGTTTTTT
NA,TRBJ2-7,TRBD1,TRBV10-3,CAARRLGQGNEQYF,TGTGCCGCCAGACGTTTGGGACAGGGGAACGAGCAGTACTTC
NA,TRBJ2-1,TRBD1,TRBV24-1,CATSDPGQVTPKQFF,TGTGCCACCAGTGACCCGGGACAGGTAACCCCAAAGCAGTTCTTC
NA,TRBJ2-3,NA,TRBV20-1,CSARTHTDTQYF,TGCAGTGCAAGAACACACACAGATACGCAGTATTTT
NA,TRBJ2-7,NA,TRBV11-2,CASSFVSYEQYF,TGTGCCAGCAGCTTCGTCTCCTACGAGCAGTACTTC
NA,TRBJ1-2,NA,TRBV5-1,CASSLAPSYGYTF,TGCGCCAGCAGCTTGGCACCCTCCTATGGCTACACCTTC
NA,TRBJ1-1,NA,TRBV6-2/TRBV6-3,CASSAENTEAFF,TGTGCCAGCAGCGCGGAGAACACTGAAGCTTTCTTT
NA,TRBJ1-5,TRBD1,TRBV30,CAWSPRDSELSNQPQHF,TGTGCCTGGAGTCCCCGGGACAGCGAGCTTAGCAATCAGCCCCAGCATTTT
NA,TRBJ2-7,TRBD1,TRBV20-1,CSARNLRTGGYEQYF,TGCAGTGCTAGGAATCTGAGGACAGGGGGGTACGAGCAGTACTTC
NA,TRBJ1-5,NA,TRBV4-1,CASSQGVTGGGPQHF,TGCGCCAGCAGCCAAGGAGTGACAGGAGGTGGGCCCCAGCATTTT
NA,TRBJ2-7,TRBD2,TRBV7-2,CASSLVGGRTHEQYF,TGTGCCAGCAGCTTAGTGGGCGGGAGGACCCACGAGCAGTACTTC
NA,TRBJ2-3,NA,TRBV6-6,CASSYLDPTQYF,TGTGCCAGCAGTTACTTAGACCCCACGCAGTATTTT
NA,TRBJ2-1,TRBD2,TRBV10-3,CAISSLAGGLNNEQFF,TGTGCCATCAGTAGTCTAGCGGGAGGACTTAACAATGAGCAGTTCTTC
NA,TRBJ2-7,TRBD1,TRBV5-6,CASSLTVWKDRFYEQYF,TGTGCCAGCAGCTTGACGGTTTGGAAGGACAGGTTCTACGAGCAGTACTTC
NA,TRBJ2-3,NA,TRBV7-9,CASSQGSGPDTQYF,TGTGCCAGCAGCCAGGGCTCCGGGCCAGATACGCAGTATTTT
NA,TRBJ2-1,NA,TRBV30,CAWSVQKQGWAWNEQFF,TGTGCCTGGAGTGTACAGAAACAGGGATGGGCTTGGAATGAGCAGTTCTTC
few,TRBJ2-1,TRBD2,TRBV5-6,CASSPRRTGGPYNEQFF,TGTGCCAGCAGCCCCAGAAGGACGGGAGGCCCCTACAATGAGCAGTTCTTC
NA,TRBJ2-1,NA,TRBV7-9,CASSQDQFF,TGTGCCAGCAGCCAGGATCAGTTCTTC
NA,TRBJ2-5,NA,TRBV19,CASSIFAGEETQYF,TGTGCCAGTAGTATATTTGCAGGAGAAGAGACCCAGTACTTC
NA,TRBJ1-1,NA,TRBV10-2,CASSVRTNTEAFF,TGCGCCAGCAGTGTTCGGACCAACACTGAAGCTTTCTTT
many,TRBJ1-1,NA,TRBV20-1,CSATLQVNTEAFF,TGCAGTGCTACCCTTCAGGTGAACACTGAAGCTTTCTTT
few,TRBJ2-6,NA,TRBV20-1,CSASRSGANVLTF,TGCAGTGCTAGCAGGTCTGGGGCCAACGTCCTGACTTTC
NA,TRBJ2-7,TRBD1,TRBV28,CASTTGAPREQYF,TGTGCCAGCACCACAGGGGCCCCCCGCGAGCAGTACTTC
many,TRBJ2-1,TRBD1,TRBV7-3,CASSLTGGGYNEQFF,TGTGCCAGCAGCTTGACAGGGGGAGGGTACAATGAGCAGTTCTTC
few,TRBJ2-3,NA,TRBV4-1,CASTTALSTDTQYF,TGCGCCAGCACCACCGCTCTAAGCACAGATACGCAGTATTTT
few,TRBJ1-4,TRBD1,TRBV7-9,CASTLWPDRDFEKLFF,TGTGCCAGCACCTTATGGCCGGACAGGGATTTTGAAAAACTGTTTTTT
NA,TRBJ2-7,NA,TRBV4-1,CASSRGEGGTYEQYF,TGCGCCAGCAGCCGAGGGGAAGGGGGAACCTACGAGCAGTACTTC
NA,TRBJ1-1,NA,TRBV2,CATKPVTVNTEAFF,TGTGCCACAAAGCCCGTGACGGTGAACACTGAAGCTTTCTTT
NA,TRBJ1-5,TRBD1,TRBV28,CASAGQGSNQPQHF,TGTGCCAGCGCCGGACAGGGAAGCAATCAGCCCCAGCATTTT
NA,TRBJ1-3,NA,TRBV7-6,CASSPRGQQIGNTIYF,TGTGCCAGCAGCCCCCGTGGGCAGCAAATTGGAAACACCATATATTTT
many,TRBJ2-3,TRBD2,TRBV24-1,CATSETGTSRATQYF,TGTGCCACCAGTGAAACCGGGACTAGCCGGGCTACGCAGTATTTT